This T cell receptor (beta chain) comes out of a study of cytomegalovirus exposure and HLA in healthy donors. Whole-study results and caveats: Testing in vitro showed a few CMV-associated chains specific for CMV antigens.

About this clone itself: What it binds is not known.

Researchers ran the PCR with 60 Vbeta and 13 Jbeta primers. The table came from immunoSEQ multiplex PCR; TCRdb's copy has only in-frame clones and leaves some out. Altogether over 85,000 clones are present, approximately 82% being singletons, with the ten largest covering roughly 13%. CDR1 is MGHRA, CDR2 YSYEKL, per germline. This CDR3 region has 14 residues. V dropped 3 bases and J dropped 1 base, with 9 bases sitting between them. This receptor was taken from a man between 25 and 39 years old in good health and CMV-seropositive. Specimen: PBMCs. The chain combines TRBV4-1 with TRBJ1-2; D is unresolved. CDR3: CASSQDGNNYGYTF. In DNA form, the CDR3 reads TGCGCCAGCAGCCAGGACGGGAATAACTATGGCTACACCTTC.